What follows describes a single TCR beta chain. This sample is part of a study of CXCR3-negative and CXCR3-positive naive CD8 T cells. Study overall: Sequencing yielded some 140 million TRB reads, roughly 1.5 +/- 0.3 million per library.

Each TRB cDNA library was prepared by 5' RACE (with UMI labels). From its re-call of the 5' RACE reads, TCRdb lists each CDR3 protein once, without DNA. This sample's table reports roughly 29,000 distinct CDR3 sequences. The CDR3 has 16 residues. The TCR comes from a human donor in good health. Some clones in this sample may be carry-over from other donors' samples. The chain has TRBV23-1 and TRBJ2-1; TCRdb's D call, TRBD1, is unchecked because there is no DNA. TRBV23-1 is an ORF, with its function uncertain. Sample: memory CD8+ T cells from blood. CDR3: CASAPCDRGTYNEQFF.